This T cell receptor (beta chain) was identified during a study of OX40 agonist ivuxolimab in advanced cancers. After removal of 11 bases from V and 5 bases from J, the junction contained 15 bases not matched to a gene. The CDR3 length is 16 residues. Germline-derived CDR1 and CDR2 are MDHEN and SYDVKM. The method was immunoSEQ multiplex PCR; TCRdb's version includes in-frame clones alone and lacks a portion of them. The sample lists about 79,000 clones; 70% to 85% were seen once. This sequence was found in an adult with an advanced solid tumor such as melanoma, head and neck, liver or kidney cancer. This rearrangement joins TRBV28 to TRBJ2-2; 9 nucleotides align to TRBD2. Material: CD4+ or CD8+ T cells sorted from blood, obtained in a trial of the OX40 agonist ivuxolimab. CDR3 protein: CAGARSAGGRTGELFF. The CDR3 DNA sequence: TGTGCCGGAGCAAGGTCGGCGGGAGGGCGGACCGGGGAGCTGTTTTTT.